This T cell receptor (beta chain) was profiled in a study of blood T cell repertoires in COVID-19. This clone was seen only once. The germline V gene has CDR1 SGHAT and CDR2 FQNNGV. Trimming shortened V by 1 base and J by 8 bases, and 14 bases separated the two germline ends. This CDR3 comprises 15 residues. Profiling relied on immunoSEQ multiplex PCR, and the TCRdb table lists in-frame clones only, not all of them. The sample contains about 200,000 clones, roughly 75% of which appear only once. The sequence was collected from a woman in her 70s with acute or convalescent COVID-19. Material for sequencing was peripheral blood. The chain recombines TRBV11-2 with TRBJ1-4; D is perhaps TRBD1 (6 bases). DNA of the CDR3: TGTGCCAGCAGCTTAGGTTTGGGGGCTGGCGAAAAACTGTTTTTT. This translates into CASSLGLGAGEKLFF. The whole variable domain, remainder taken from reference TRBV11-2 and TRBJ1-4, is EAGVAQSPRYKIIEKRQSVAFWCNPISGHATLYWYQQILGQGPKLLIQFQNNGVVDDSQLPKDRFSAERLKGVDSTLKIQPAKLEDSAVYLCASSLGLGAGEKLFFGSGTQLSVL.